This TCR beta chain is drawn from a study of vaccination effects on CD4 cells after COVID-19. The CDR3 has 18 amino acids. The V and J ends lost 4 bases and 2 bases respectively, with 24 bases between them. CDR1 and CDR2 (germline): SNHLY, FYNNEI. Ahead of sequencing, the ViraFEST assay grew antigen-specific CD4+ T cells using viral peptide pools. It was after approximately 11 days of culture that CD4+ T cells were isolated. Infection with SARS-CoV-2 occurred in the person between March and December 2020, and PCR confirmed it. Libraries were prepared by immunoSEQ multiplex PCR; TCRdb keeps only in-frame clonotypes and omits some of them. The table lists 30,000 or so clones, 70% to 85% of them singletons, with 28% in the top ten. For this clone: Its antigen is unidentified.

The chain recombines TRBV2 with TRBJ2-7; D is perhaps TRBD1 or TRBD2 (5 bases each). This TCR was sampled from a human donor who had a prior SARS-CoV-2 infection. Specimen: CD4+ T cells from PBMCs cultured with a peptide pool, collected before COVID-19 vaccination. The CDR3 coding sequence is TGTGCCAGCAGTGTCGGTGCGTGGGGGACCGAGACCCCCTACGAGCAGTACTTC. This codes for CASSVGAWGTETPYEQYF.